This T cell receptor beta chain was retrieved from a study of T cell repertoires in cytomegalovirus infection. Study as a whole: Evidence of both CMV infection and a matching HLA type came from public TCR beta signatures. Study-wide results and limits: HLA-C-restricted CMV clonotypes gave the most frequent clonotype in two of eight donors. Carriage of CMV together with the relevant HLA was identifiable through cumulative public TCR beta family frequency.

V lost 5 bases to trimming and J lost 3 bases; unmatched junction nucleotides: 3. CDR3 length: 13 amino acids. Germline V gives CDR1 DFQATT, CDR2 SNEGSKA (reference sequence). Regarding this clonotype: The antigen remains unidentified.

TCRdb fed the reads into MiXCR, producing one record per CDR3 protein. The sample shows about 150,000 distinct CDR3 sequences, about a quarter of them seen only once. The receptor comes from a human donor in good health (CMV status not recorded). Some clones in this sample may be carry-over from other donors' samples. This chain connects TRBV20-1 to TRBJ2-7; 11 nucleotides match TRBD1. The specimen sequenced was PBMCs. For the CDR3, the DNA is TGCAGTGCTTCCGGGACAGGGGGCTACGAGCAGTACTTC. As protein: CSASGTGGYEQYF.